The 31 T cell receptor beta chains reported below all come from one sample, sequenced in a study of T-cell memory formation after mild COVID-19 (dated by TCRdb to 2020 to 2023). The receptor library was made with 5' RACE. The sequencer was an Illumina NovaSeq 6000. The raw public reads went through TCRdb reprocessing: fastp at Q25, MiXCR clone calling, in-frame beta chains kept. Under each unique CDR3 protein, matching rows form one entry showing the most common genes and DNA. A total of roughly 340,000 distinct CDR3 sequences appear in this sample, approximately 15% of them only once. Of the sample, about 22% is held by the ten largest clones. Sequences were obtained from PBMCs or a T cell subset sorted from them (not recorded which). All receptors derive from a man between 18 and 29 years old who had mild COVID-19 (a few samples of this study predate the infection). The sample titles of this study are shuffled in the database, so cell type and time point are left out; the donor was told from shared clones.

As concerns this clonotype: Since a much larger clone is just one base distant, this may be a read error. V is TRBV2 and J is TRBJ2-5; D is uncertain. The V gene's germline CDR1 is SNHLY and CDR2 FYNNEI. The V gene lost 3 bases and the J gene lost 5 bases, with 4 bases spanning the gap. This CDR3 contains 11 residues. The CDR3 DNA is TGTGCCAGCAGTGATGGGGAGACCCAGTACTTC. Residues: CASSDGETQYF.

There are many counts of this clonotype. The chain has TRBV15 and TRBJ2-5; D gene uncertain. Germline-derived CDR1 and CDR2 are LNHNV and YYDKDF (reference sequence). V was shortened by 0 bases and J by 3 bases, with 8 bases between the two germline ends. CDR3 length equals 14 residues. CDR3 coding DNA: TGTGCCACCAGCAGAGATCACGGAGAAGAGACCCAGTACTTC. Translating it yields CATSRDHGEETQYF.

Only a few counts were recorded for this clonotype. The chain couples TRBV7-2 to TRBJ2-1; D may be TRBD1 (7 bases). V was trimmed by 5 bases and J by 0 bases, leaving 11 bases between them. This CDR3 spans 15 amino acids. The germline V gene has CDR1 SGHTA and CDR2 FQGNSA. The CDR3 loop reads CASSAGQSSYNEQFF. The DNA for the CDR3 is TGTGCCAGCAGCGCGGGACAGAGCTCCTACAATGAGCAGTTCTTC.

V is TRBV11-2 and J is TRBJ2-5; D tentatively fits TRBD1 or TRBD2 (6 bases each). V was shortened by 4 bases and J by 4 bases, with 19 bases between the two germline ends. CDR3 length: 16 residues. CDR1 is SGHAT and CDR2 is FQNNGV in the germline V gene. The CDR3 DNA reads TGTGCCAGCAGCTCCCCCTGGGCGGGACACGTAGAGACCCAGTACTTC. It yields the protein CASSSPWAGHVETQYF.

This clonotype occurred many times. The rearrangement joins TRBV5-1 to TRBJ2-3, with TRBD1 as a possible D gene (6 bases). V was cut by 4 bases and J by 5 bases, with 14 bases left in between. This CDR3 comprises 14 residues. The germline gives CDR1 SGHRS, CDR2 YFSETQ. The CDR3: CASSPDLGGDTQYF. The CDR3 nucleotides read TGCGCCAGCAGCCCCGATTTAGGGGGAGATACGCAGTATTTT.

The table lists this clonotype with many counts. V is TRBV12-3 or TRBV12-4 and J is TRBJ2-7, with 8 bases fitting TRBD2. Trimming at V came to 6 bases and at J to 0 bases, leaving 16 bases not matched to a gene. The CDR3 is 18 amino acids. The CDR3 bases are TGTGCCAGCAGCCGGGCGGGGTTAGCGGGAATCGGCTCCTACGAGCAGTACTTC. Protein sequence: CASSRAGLAGIGSYEQYF.

This clonotype occurred a few times. V is TRBV24-1 and J is TRBJ2-5; 9 positions match TRBD1. There are 15 residues in the CDR3. The ends lost 4 bases at V and 7 bases at J; junction bases unmatched: 9. Germline CDR1 KGHDR, CDR2 SFDVKD. This chain's CDR3 is CATSDSAGTGRTQYF. The CDR3 DNA is TGTGCCACCAGTGACTCCGCCGGGACAGGGAGGACCCAGTACTTC.

There are a few counts of this clonotype. This sequence joins TRBV12-5 and TRBJ2-7, with D maybe TRBD1 (6 bases). V shed 0 bases and J shed 2 bases, with 14 bases lying between them. Germline values: CDR1 LGHNT, CDR2 FRNRAP. The CDR3 is made up of 16 amino acids. CDR3 sequence: CASGLVQGGRPYEQYF. In DNA form, the CDR3 reads TGTGCTAGTGGTTTGGTACAAGGGGGTCGCCCCTACGAGCAGTACTTC.

This clonotype was detected many times. The V and J genes are TRBV10-3 and TRBJ2-7; D gene unclear. Germline values: CDR1 ENHRY, CDR2 SYGVKD. CDR3 length: 11 amino acids. The germline V and J ends were trimmed by 6 bases and 3 bases, with 6 bases remaining between them. In DNA, the CDR3 is TGTGCCATCAGGGATTACTACGAGCAGTACTTC. Protein product: CAIRDYYEQYF.

There are many counts of this clonotype. The rearrangement links TRBV7-2 to TRBJ2-7, with D possibly being TRBD1 (5 bases). V lost 8 bases to trimming and J lost 6 bases, with 20 bases between them. Germline assignment: CDR1 SGHTA and CDR2 FQGNSA. The length of the CDR3 is 14 residues. CDR3 sequence: CASSPTGQGTEQYV. CDR3 DNA: TGTGCCAGCTCCCCCACGGGCCAGGGAACCGAGCAGTACGTC.

Worth noting for this clonotype: One end of the junction does not line up with germline, which may come from a read error. The CDR3 DNA reads as TGTGCCAGCGCGGATCGTGCAACTACTGAAAAACTGTTTTTT. Its protein is CASADRATTEKLFF. The chain is built from TRBV10-3 and TRBJ1-4; the D is unclear. The CDR3 is 14 residues long. CDR1 and CDR2 from the germline V gene are ENHRY and SYGVKD.

Only a few counts were recorded for this clonotype. V is TRBV10-3 and J is TRBJ1-1; TRBD1 agrees at 7 bases. The V gene's germline CDR1 is ENHRY and CDR2 SYGVKD. This CDR3 region has 14 residues. V lost 6 bases, J lost 5 bases, and 9 bases stayed unmatched. The CDR3 region has the DNA TGTGCCATCAGGACAGGGCGGGGTTTGACTGAAGCTTTCTTT. Protein sequence: CAIRTGRGLTEAFF.

This clonotype was counted at least ten times. This chain uses TRBV28 with TRBJ2-5; D unresolved. This CDR3 spans 13 amino acids. V shed 3 bases and J shed 5 bases, with 10 bases lying between them. The germline CDR1 and CDR2 sequences are MDHEN and SYDVKM. The CDR3 spells CASSLNRRETQYF. In nucleotides, the CDR3 is TGTGCCAGCAGTTTGAATAGGCGGGAGACCCAGTACTTC.

The V gene is TRBV6-1, the J gene TRBJ2-6; TRBD1 is a possible D gene (7 bases). Deletions cut 3 bases from V and 4 bases from J, with 16 bases between. The CDR3 is made up of 17 amino acids. Looked up from germline, CDR1 is MNHNS and CDR2 is SASEGT. CDR3 sequence (DNA): TGTGCCAGCAGTGAGCGGGACGGGACAGCCGGGGCCAACGTCCTGACTTTC. This encodes CASSERDGTAGANVLTF.

The chain's CDR3 is CASSSSGAPTDTQYF. Here the CDR3 DNA reads TGTGCCAGCAGTTCTAGCGGGGCGCCAACAGATACGCAGTATTTT. V usage is TRBV6-5 and J usage is TRBJ2-3; 9 nucleotides match TRBD2. The V and J ends lost 4 bases and 3 bases, in that order; junction bases with no gene match: 5. Germline V gene sequence: CDR1 MNHEY, CDR2 SVGAGI. The CDR3 sequence is 15 residues long.

The sample holds many counts of this clonotype. The chain recombines TRBV7-9 with TRBJ1-2; D ambiguous. The CDR3 contains 15 residues. With 1 base removed from V and 4 bases from J, the gap between germline ends came to 13 bases. Germline V lookup: CDR1 SEHNR, CDR2 FQNEAQ (reference sequence). The CDR3 region is CASSLVRQLAYGYTF. CDR3 nucleotide sequence: TGTGCCAGCAGCTTAGTCAGGCAGTTGGCCTATGGCTACACCTTC.

This clonotype was counted between two and nine times. The chain uses TRBV20-1 and TRBJ2-5; 8 bases map to TRBD2. Trimming at V came to 0 bases and at J to 4 bases, leaving 7 bases not matched to a gene. Germline V lookup: CDR1 DFQATT, CDR2 SNEGSKA (reference sequence). The CDR3 spans 15 residues. For the CDR3, the DNA is TGCAGTGCTAGAGATGGGACTAGTATTTTAGAGACCCAGTACTTC. Its protein is CSARDGTSILETQYF.

A few counts support this clonotype. This chain links TRBV16 with TRBJ2-7; possible D gene TRBD2, 7 bases. Trimming left V 3 bases short and J 1 base short, with 10 bases between. CDR1 KGHSY and CDR2 FQNENV come from the germline V gene. The CDR3 is made up of 14 amino acids. The DNA of the CDR3 is TGTGCCAGCAGCCAGCGGGGGCGGTCCTACGAGCAGTACGTC. As protein: CASSQRGRSYEQYV.

This clonotype was counted a few times. V and J are TRBV5-1 and TRBJ1-2, with D perhaps matching TRBD1 (6 bases). The CDR3 length is 14 residues. Germline-derived CDR1 and CDR2 are SGHRS and YFSETQ. V was trimmed by 4 bases and J by 3 bases, leaving 13 bases between them. CDR3 sequence (DNA): TGCGCCAGCAGCAACAGAGGACAGCACTATGGCTACACCTTC. Its protein is CASSNRGQHYGYTF.

A few counts support this clonotype. A junction end diverges from the germline sequence, so it may reflect a read error. The chain uses TRBV11-2 and TRBJ2-7; D possibly corresponds to TRBD2 (5 bases). In germline, CDR1 is SGHAT, CDR2 FQNNGV. There are 15 residues in the CDR3. In nucleotides, the CDR3 is TGTGCCAGCAGCTTGGAGACTGGGGTTGTATTCGGACTCATATTC. Its protein product is CASSLETGVVFGLIF.

This clonotype was detected many times. The rearrangement joins TRBV5-1 to TRBJ2-1, with 9 bases that match TRBD2. The ends lost 7 bases at V and 3 bases at J; junction bases unmatched: 8. The CDR3 spans 15 residues. Germline V gene data show CDR1 as SGHRS and CDR2 as YFSETQ. The CDR3 bases are TGCGCCAGCGGGCCACTAGCGGGCCTCTACAATGAGCAGTTCTTC. This encodes CASGPLAGLYNEQFF.

The chain carries TRBV7-2 and TRBJ2-7; D uncertain. The CDR3 is 13 residues long. Germline values: CDR1 SGHTA, CDR2 FQGNSA. Trimming pared 4 bases from V and 4 bases from J, leaving 11 bases between. CDR3 region: CASSSADVYEQYF. For the CDR3, the DNA is TGTGCCAGCAGCTCCGCTGACGTTTACGAGCAGTACTTC.

This CDR3 reads CASKVADNEQFF. The CDR3 coding sequence is TGTGCCAGCAAGGTGGCAGACAATGAGCAGTTCTTC. The chain uses TRBV7-9 and TRBJ2-1; D uncertain. Germline V CDR1 and CDR2: SEHNR, FQNEAQ (reference sequence). V was pared by 7 bases and J by 5 bases, with 9 bases between. This CDR3 has 12 residues.

This clonotype has a count of ten or more. The chain is built from TRBV5-1 and TRBJ1-1; maybe TRBD1 (5 bases). This CDR3 contains 15 residues. V was shortened by 4 bases and J by 4 bases, with 17 bases between the two germline ends. Looked up from germline, CDR1 is SGHRS and CDR2 is YFSETQ. Here the CDR3 DNA reads TGCGCCAGCAGCCCGCTATCTGGAGGGGTCACTGAAGCTTTCTTT. It specifies CASSPLSGGVTEAFF.

The J gene is TRBJ2-3, the V gene TRBV7-3; D is uncertain. CDR1 SGHTA and CDR2 FQGTGA come from the germline V gene. This CDR3 contains 13 residues. V lost 8 bases to trimming and J lost 6 bases, with 15 bases between them. This CDR3 is CASAERPRDTQYF. CDR3 nucleotide sequence: TGTGCCAGCGCCGAACGACCTCGGGATACGCAGTATTTT.

The rearrangement links TRBV6-6 to TRBJ2-3; 8 bases are a match to TRBD2. Trimming at V came to 2 bases and at J to 0 bases, leaving 10 bases not matched to a gene. This CDR3 has 18 residues. The germline V gene has CDR1 MNHNY and CDR2 SVGAGI (reference sequence). CDR3 residues: CASSYDGGGDFSTDTQYF. The CDR3 DNA follows: TGTGCCAGCAGTTACGACGGGGGGGGCGATTTCAGCACAGATACGCAGTATTTT.

V gene TRBV4-2 combines with J gene TRBJ2-3, with no clear D. The CDR3 loop spans 16 amino acids. Looked up from germline, CDR1 is LGHNA and CDR2 is YNFKEQ. Trimming cost V 2 bases and J 0 bases, with 12 bases left between them. The CDR3 spells CASSQRLTPSTDTQYF. The DNA for the CDR3 is TGTGCCAGCAGCCAACGTCTAACACCTAGCACAGATACGCAGTATTTT.

This clonotype has more than one count but fewer than ten. Here the CDR3 reads CASSLRDRPPYEQFF. CDR3 sequence (DNA): TGTGCCAGCAGCTTACGGGACAGACCCCCATATGAGCAGTTCTTC. This sequence joins TRBV7-9 and TRBJ2-1, with TRBD1 matching over 7 bases. The germline V gene encodes CDR1 SEHNR and CDR2 FQNEAQ (reference sequence). CDR3 size: 15 residues. With V trimmed by 2 bases and J by 8 bases, 9 bases remained unmatched.

This clonotype showed up many times. The chain carries TRBV7-9 and TRBJ2-6, with no clear D. Germline CDR1 and CDR2: SEHNR and FQNEAQ (reference sequence). V was pared by 4 bases and J by 2 bases, with 3 bases between. The CDR3 sequence is 13 residues long. CDR3 in DNA: TGTGCCAGCAGCTCCCCTGGGGCCAACGTCCTGACTTTC. It translates to CASSSPGANVLTF.

This rearrangement joins TRBV7-2 to TRBJ2-5; D is possibly TRBD1 (6 bases). The germline V gene has CDR1 SGHTA and CDR2 FQGNSA. Trimming removed 3 bases at V and 5 bases at J, with 16 bases between. The CDR3 extends over 15 amino acids. The CDR3 DNA reads as TGTGCCAGCAGCTTTGGCCCGTGGGGGCGCGAGACCCAGTACTTC. Its translation is CASSFGPWGRETQYF.

The chain couples TRBV12-3 or TRBV12-4 to TRBJ1-2; D may be TRBD1 (5 bases). V was cut by 6 bases and J by 1 base, with 12 bases left in between. There are 14 residues in the CDR3. The CDR3 DNA follows: TGTGCCAGCAGGGGCCCGGGGGATAACTATGGCTACACCTTC. Translation gives CASRGPGDNYGYTF.